The rows below give T cell receptor beta chains drawn from one sample of a study of blood T cell repertoires in COVID-19. Assay: immunoSEQ multiplex PCR; the TCRdb copy retains only in-frame clones and omits some. Seen here are about 250,000 clones, about 91% observed once, and the top ten hold under 8%. The sample consisted of peripheral blood. The receptor source for this set is a woman younger than 45 with COVID-19, enrolled during active disease. The conserved cysteine and the conserved F or W are not part of the CDR3 here. Rows may omit the clone size; those that give it use once, few, many or a size class.

clone_size j_call v_call cdr3_aa
NA TRBJ2-5 TRBV4-3 ASSQDMVSVETQY
NA TRBJ1-4 TRBV6-5 ASSYSSGAYEKLF
NA TRBJ2-3 TRBV15 ATNRGGADTQY
NA TRBJ1-4 TRBV7-2 ASSLDRGNEKLF
NA TRBJ1-1 TRBV7-8 ASSLERGTEAF
NA TRBJ2-4 TRBV29-1 SVEGTGGKRNIQY
NA TRBJ1-1 TRBV10-3 AISGGENTEAF
few TRBJ1-2 TRBV4-3 ASSQGYHPLRGQLHGYT
NA TRBJ2-5 TRBV6-5 ASSTGTGGGETQY
NA TRBJ2-3 TRBV4-2 ASSQEGSSSGGITDTQY
NA TRBJ1-1 TRBV29-1 SVDRNTEAF
NA TRBJ1-4 TRBV7-9 ASSPGQNNEKLF
few TRBJ1-1 TRBV18 ASSPPAGQNTEAF
once TRBJ1-1 TRBV5-4 ASSVRQGDYTEAF
few TRBJ1-1 TRBV7-2 ASSEGGRRTEAF
NA TRBJ1-1 TRBV27 ASRVGQGITEAF
NA TRBJ1-5 TRBV15 ATKQGGDQPQH
once TRBJ2-6 TRBV6-6 ASSYPQGSGANVLT
NA TRBJ2-3 TRBV7-2 ASSQADRGGVF
NA TRBJ1-5 TRBV4-3 ASSPGTGARQPQH
NA TRBJ1-5 TRBV24-1 ATSDWGDQPQH
NA TRBJ1-1 TRBV7-9 ASRSDRARGAF
NA TRBJ2-1 TRBV11-2 ASSLGLNLEQF
NA TRBJ2-6 TRBV10-3 AISDPRSGANVLT
NA TRBJ2-5 TRBV5-4 ASSNTGYETQY
once TRBJ2-7 TRBV11-2 ASSSRHLSYEQY
NA TRBJ2-3 TRBV18 ASKESRSDTQY
NA TRBJ2-7 TRBV6-2/TRBV6-3 ASSYDESVSYEQY
NA TRBJ2-3 TRBV9 ASSARRADTQY
NA TRBJ2-3 TRBV7-2 ASSPRGPRSTDTQY
NA TRBJ2-1 TRBV7-2 ASSLRGGTYNEQF
NA TRBJ2-2 TRBV9 ASSPSGTFAGELF
NA TRBJ2-3 TRBV18 ASSPPSSTDTQY
NA TRBJ1-6 TRBV5-6 ASKIQGHFYSPLH
once TRBJ1-1 TRBV6-5 ASSYGQGSNTEAF
once TRBJ1-2 TRBV7-2 ASRGGCYT
NA TRBJ2-7 TRBV29-1 SVALDRGITYEQY
NA TRBJ2-1 TRBV28 ASKAPVINEQF
NA TRBJ2-5 TRBV18 ASSPSGGGAQETQY
NA TRBJ1-5 TRBV21-1 ASSTDATGEFGQPQH
once TRBJ2-3 TRBV27 ASSSYNTDTQY
once TRBJ1-3 TRBV28 ASSLPGHLSSGNTIY
NA TRBJ2-1 TRBV27 ASSPGLAGGNEQF
NA TRBJ1-5 TRBV19 ASSMGTGARRAGNQPQH
NA TRBJ1-2 TRBV5-4 ASSLGDRDYGYT
NA TRBJ2-1 TRBV27 ASSLSQGNEQF
NA TRBJ2-2 TRBV5-1 ASSPLAGPNTGELF
NA TRBJ1-5 TRBV19 ASDRQRNNQPQH
NA TRBJ1-2 TRBV15 ATSRDYRPERGYT
once TRBJ1-1 TRBV7-9 ASSQQSGNTEAF
NA TRBJ1-2 TRBV24-1 ATSDRGQEDYGYT
NA TRBJ2-5 TRBV6-5 ASMQTGAQETQY
NA TRBJ1-1 TRBV4-2 ASSLEDTEAF
NA TRBJ1-4 TRBV25-1 ASSGQGQKLF
NA TRBJ2-1 TRBV6-1 ASSLDKYNEQF